The sample holds many counts of the clone carrying this T cell receptor (beta chain). The CDR3 consists of 14 residues. The germline V and J ends were trimmed by 6 bases and 4 bases, with 10 bases remaining between them. The sample is drawn from a study of human T cells and chemical hapten exposure. Study summary: The variation in per-sample TCR yields arose mainly from small differences in pooled library volumes.

Time point: healthy volunteer bleed at 6 weeks. Someone pulled total RNA out of unfractionated whole blood. Individual cDNA molecules in this library carried unique molecular identifiers. TCRdb re-called the RACE reads with MiXCR, one entry per CDR3 protein. This sample has roughly 75,000 distinct CDR3 sequences; roughly 7.9% occur once, and the top ten carry about 1.7%. Sequencing input: whole blood. The clonotype originates from a female donor in good health. Some clones in this sample may be carry-over from other donors' samples. The genes are TRBV12-3 or TRBV12-4 and TRBJ2-6; unclear D gene. CDR3 sequence (DNA): TGTGCCAGCAGCCCCGCCTCCGGGGCCAACGTCCTGACTTTC. It is translated as CASSPASGANVLTF.